A selection of T cell receptor beta chains follows, all from one sample in a study of blood T cell repertoires in COVID-19. Assay: immunoSEQ multiplex PCR; the TCRdb copy retains only in-frame clones and omits some. This table has just over 250,000 clones, about 91% appearing once. Specimen: peripheral blood. Receptor source: a person aged 18 to 35 with COVID-19, enrolled during active disease. Both conserved end residues are part of each CDR3. D genes are given only for firm matches. For some rows the clone size is stated as once, few or many, or as a class when expanded; others skip it.

>NA|TRBJ2-2|once|TRBV27
TGTGCCAGCAGTTTAAGGGGCCTTGTCCGGGAGCTGTTTTTT
CASSLRGLVRELFF
>NA|TRBJ2-7|NA|TRBV6-1
TGTGCCAGCAGTGAGATGAGGGAACAGTACTTC
CASSEMREQYF
>TRBD1|TRBJ1-1|NA|TRBV7-2
TGTGCCAGCAGCTTAGGGGGGCGACAGGGACGGGCCGAAGCTTTCTTT
CASSLGGRQGRAEAFF
>NA|TRBJ2-7|NA|TRBV2
TGTGCCAGCTATTTCCCAGGGTTATCCTTCTACGAGCAGTACTTC
CASYFPGLSFYEQYF
>NA|TRBJ2-1|NA|TRBV30
TGTGCCTGGAGTATAGGCAGGGCAGCCTACAATGAGCAGTTCTTC
CAWSIGRAAYNEQFF
>TRBD2|TRBJ2-7|NA|TRBV30
TGTGCCTGGAGCCTGGGACGCGGGAGGTCCTACGAGCAGTACTTC
CAWSLGRGRSYEQYF
>NA|TRBJ2-1|NA|TRBV5-1
TGCGCCAGCAGCGTGGCAGTATCCTACAATGAGCAGTTCTTC
CASSVAVSYNEQFF
>TRBD2|TRBJ2-1|NA|TRBV10-3
TGTGCCATCAGTGACAGACTAGCGGGGACTTACAATGAGCAGTTCTTC
CAISDRLAGTYNEQFF
>TRBD1|TRBJ1-2|few|TRBV9
TGTGCCAGCCTCGGGACAGGGGTTGGCTACACCTTC
CASLGTGVGYTF
>TRBD2|TRBJ2-3|once|TRBV28
TGTGCCGCCCGCGGGGGGAGCTCCACAGATACGCAGTATTTT
CAARGGSSTDTQYF
>TRBD2|TRBJ2-3|NA|TRBV6-2/TRBV6-3
TGTGCCAGCAGTCCGTCGACTAGCGGATGGGGGGATACGCAGTATTTT
CASSPSTSGWGDTQYF
>TRBD1|TRBJ1-5|NA|TRBV7-3
TGTGCCAGCAGCTTACCAGGACAGGATAGCAATCAGCCCCAGCATTTT
CASSLPGQDSNQPQHF
>NA|TRBJ2-3|NA|TRBV21-1
TGTGCCAGCAGCAGCCGACAGGGTCAGGATACGCAGTATTTT
CASSSRQGQDTQYF
>NA|TRBJ2-7|NA|TRBV11-2
TGTGCCAGCAGCTTAGCCCACGGGGACTACGAGCAGTACTTC
CASSLAHGDYEQYF